Presented here are 5 T cell receptor beta chains from one specimen sequenced in a study of cytomegalovirus exposure and HLA in healthy donors. With 60 Vbeta and 13 Jbeta primers, the PCR was carried out. Clones were read by immunoSEQ multiplex PCR, and TCRdb kept only the in-frame ones, dropping some. This sample yields approximately 75,000 clones, of which 74% are seen a single time; 11% belongs to the top ten. The sequencing sample was made of PBMCs. All receptors come from a woman between 55 and 75 years old in good health and CMV-seropositive.

This rearrangement joins TRBV4-1 to TRBJ1-1, with TRBD1 matching 9 bases. Germline assignment: CDR1 MGHRA and CDR2 YSYEKL. The junction had 5 bases not matched to a gene; V was cut back by 1 base and J by 2 bases. The CDR3 is 16 amino acids. Here the CDR3 reads CASSQGDRVVNTEAFF. CDR3 coding DNA: TGCGCCAGCAGCCAAGGGGACAGGGTGGTTAACACTGAAGCTTTCTTT.

The table lists this clone with a few counts. This chain uses TRBV5-1 with TRBJ2-1, with TRBD1 identical over 7 bases. Germline V gene lookup returns CDR1 SGHRS and CDR2 YFSETQ. V gave up 3 bases and J gave up 9 bases; unmatched junction bases: 9. The CDR3 totals 14 residues. CDR3 region: CASSSGQNHREQFF. The CDR3 nucleotides read TGCGCCAGCAGCTCGGGACAGAACCACCGTGAGCAGTTCTTC.

The V and J genes are TRBV4-1 and TRBJ1-4; 7 bases agree with TRBD1. CDR3 length: 15 amino acids. CDR1 is MGHRA and CDR2 is YSYEKL in the germline V gene. Unmatched junction bases numbered 9, after V lost 4 bases and J lost 7 bases. CDR3 nucleotides: TGCGCCAGCAGCCCCGGACAGGCCCGGGGTGAAAAACTGTTTTTT. Translation gives CASSPGQARGEKLFF.

In this sample, this clone turned up a few times. CDR3 nucleotides: TGTGCCAGCAGTTACGCGAGGCAAGAGACCCAGTACTTC. Translation: CASSYARQETQYF. The J gene is TRBJ2-5, the V gene TRBV6-5; the D is unclear. Trimming took off 2 bases at V and 2 bases at J, with 6 bases between the two ends. This CDR3 has 13 residues. Germline-derived CDR1 and CDR2 are MNHEY and SVGAGI.

The chain couples TRBV2 to TRBJ2-3; TRBD1 might be the D (5 bases). Germline V gene lookup returns CDR1 SNHLY and CDR2 FYNNEI. With 5 bases removed from V and 0 bases from J, the gap between germline ends came to 9 bases. CDR3 length: 14 amino acids. In nucleotides, the CDR3 is TGTGCCAGCAGTATGGGGCTTAGCACAGATACGCAGTATTTT. Translated, it gives CASSMGLSTDTQYF.